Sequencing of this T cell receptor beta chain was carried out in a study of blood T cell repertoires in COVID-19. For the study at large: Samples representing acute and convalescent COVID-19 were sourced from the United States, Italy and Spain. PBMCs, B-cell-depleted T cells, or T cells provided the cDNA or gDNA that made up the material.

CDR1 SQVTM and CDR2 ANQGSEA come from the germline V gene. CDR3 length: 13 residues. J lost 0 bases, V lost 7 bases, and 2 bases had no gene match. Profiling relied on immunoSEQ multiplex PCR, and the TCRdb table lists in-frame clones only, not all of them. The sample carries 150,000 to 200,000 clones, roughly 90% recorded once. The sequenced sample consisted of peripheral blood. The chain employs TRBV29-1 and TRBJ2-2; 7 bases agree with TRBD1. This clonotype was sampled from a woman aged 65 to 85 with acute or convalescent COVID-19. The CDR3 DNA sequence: TGCAGCGGGGGGACAGCGAACACCGGGGAGCTGTTTTTT. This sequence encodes CSGGTANTGELFF.